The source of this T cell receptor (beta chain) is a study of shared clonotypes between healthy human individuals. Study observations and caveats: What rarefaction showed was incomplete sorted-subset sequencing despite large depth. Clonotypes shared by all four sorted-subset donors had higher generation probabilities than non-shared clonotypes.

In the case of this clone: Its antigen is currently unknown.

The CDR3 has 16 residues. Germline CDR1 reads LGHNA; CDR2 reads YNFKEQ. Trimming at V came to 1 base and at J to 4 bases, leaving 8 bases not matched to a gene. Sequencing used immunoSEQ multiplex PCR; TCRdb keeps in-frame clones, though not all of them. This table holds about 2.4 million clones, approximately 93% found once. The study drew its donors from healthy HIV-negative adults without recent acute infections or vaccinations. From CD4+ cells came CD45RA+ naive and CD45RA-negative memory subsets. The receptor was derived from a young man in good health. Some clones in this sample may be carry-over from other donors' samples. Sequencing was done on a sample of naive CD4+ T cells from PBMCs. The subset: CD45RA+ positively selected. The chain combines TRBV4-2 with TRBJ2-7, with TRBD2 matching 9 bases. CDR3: CASSQGLAEPYYEQYF. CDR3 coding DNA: TGTGCCAGCAGCCAAGGACTAGCGGAACCCTATTACGAGCAGTACTTC.